The 15 T cell receptor beta chains below come from one sample, sequenced in a study of T cell responses to AZD1222 COVID-19 vaccine. Sequencing was performed with immunoSEQ multiplex PCR; in TCRdb, only in-frame clones are kept and a portion is missing. Of 80,000 to 90,000 clones listed, about 88% are singletons. The sample consisted of peripheral blood, taken on day 0 of AZD1222 vaccination. The origin of the receptors is an adult in good health.

The chain couples TRBV13 to TRBJ2-1; D is unresolved. The V end lost 3 bases, the J end lost 5 bases, and 5 bases lay between the germline ends. This CDR3 contains 12 residues. The V gene's germline CDR1 is PRHDT and CDR2 FYEKMQ (reference sequence). CDR3 DNA: TGTGCCAGCAGCTTCCTCAACAATGAGCAGTTCTTC. Its protein product is CASSFLNNEQFF.

The rearrangement uses TRBV11-2 and TRBJ2-7; TRBD2 might be the D (6 bases). CDR1 is SGHAT and CDR2 is FQNNGV in the germline V gene. This CDR3 is 16 amino acids long. Trimming took 1 base from V and 0 from J, leaving 13 bases between them. The CDR3 DNA follows: TGTGCCAGCAGCTTAGGTCGGGAGATCCTCTCCTACGAGCAGTACTTC. Residues: CASSLGREILSYEQYF.

This clone was seen more than once but under ten times. The chain is built from TRBV28 and TRBJ1-2; D possibly corresponds to TRBD1 (5 bases). Trimming removed 8 bases at V and 0 bases at J, with 10 bases between. Germline V lookup: CDR1 MDHEN, CDR2 SYDVKM. The CDR3 extends over 13 amino acids. CDR3 sequence: CASFEGSNYGYTF. DNA of the CDR3: TGTGCCAGCTTCGAGGGGTCTAACTATGGCTACACCTTC.

The CDR3 region has the DNA TGCGCCAGCAGCTTGGCCCTAGCGGGAGTGTTGAACGAGCAGTACTTC. Its translation is CASSLALAGVLNEQYF. The chain couples TRBV5-1 to TRBJ2-7, with 10 bases identical to TRBD2. CDR1 is SGHRS, CDR2 YFSETQ, per germline. There are 16 residues in the CDR3. V gave up 0 bases and J gave up 5 bases; unmatched junction bases: 8.

This clone was seen once. The V call is TRBV25-1, the J call TRBJ1-2; D is undetermined. CDR3 size: 14 residues. Germline V gene data show CDR1 as MGHDK and CDR2 as SYGVNS. V gave up 2 bases and J gave up 4 bases, with 11 bases separating them. The CDR3 is CASSEAGGFYGYTF. DNA for the CDR3: TGTGCCAGCAGTGAAGCTGGAGGGTTCTATGGCTACACCTTC.

The rearrangement joins TRBV9 to TRBJ1-1; a weak D match, TRBD1 (6 bases). The CDR3 spans 14 residues. Germline CDR1 and CDR2: SGDLS and YYNGEE. Trimming stripped 10 bases from V and 3 bases from J, with 19 bases between. CDR3 coding DNA: TGTGCCGCACGCGGGGGGCGGCTTGACACTGAAGCTTTCTTT. It codes for CAARGGRLDTEAFF. Drawing the rest from reference TRBV9 and TRBJ1-1, the complete variable domain is DSGVTQTPKHLITATGQRVTLRCSPRSGDLSVYWYQQSLDQGLQFLIQYYNGEERAKGNILERFSAQQFPDLHSELNLSSLELGDSALYFCAARGGRLDTEAFFGQGTRLTVV.

The chain recombines TRBV11-2 with TRBJ1-2, with 7 nucleotides matching TRBD1. V lost 5 bases and J lost 3; bases outside the gene matches: 3. Germline V gives CDR1 SGHAT, CDR2 FQNNGV. The CDR3 runs 13 residues. In DNA form, the CDR3 reads TGTGCCAGCAGCCCAGGGACAGACTATGGCTACACCTTC. This sequence encodes CASSPGTDYGYTF. The variable domain in full, completed from reference TRBV11-2 and TRBJ1-2, reads EAGVAQSPRYKIIEKRQSVAFWCNPISGHATLYWYQQILGQGPKLLIQFQNNGVVDDSQLPKDRFSAERLKGVDSTLKIQPAKLEDSAVYLCASSPGTDYGYTFGSGTRLTVV.

The chain combines TRBV9 with TRBJ2-7; D remains unclear. The CDR3 spans 14 residues. Germline CDR1 is SGDLS and CDR2 is YYNGEE. Trimming cost V 0 bases and J 5 bases, with 12 bases left between them. DNA of the CDR3: TGTGCCAGCAGCGTAGGTTCGGCCCCGCACGAGCAGTACTTC. This gives the protein CASSVGSAPHEQYF. The full variable domain, its missing parts supplied by reference TRBV9 and TRBJ2-7, is DSGVTQTPKHLITATGQRVTLRCSPRSGDLSVYWYQQSLDQGLQFLIQYYNGEERAKGNILERFSAQQFPDLHSELNLSSLELGDSALYFCASSVGSAPHEQYFGPGTRLTVT.

The chain employs TRBV27 and TRBJ2-1; 15 nucleotides match TRBD2. The CDR3 length is 18 residues. V was pared by 7 bases and J by 4 bases, with 11 bases of the junction left unmatched. Germline lookup yields CDR1 MNHEY and CDR2 SMNVEV (reference sequence). The CDR3 protein is CASTQGLAGGHKYNEQFF. In nucleotides, the CDR3 is TGTGCCAGCACCCAGGGACTAGCGGGAGGCCACAAATACAATGAGCAGTTCTTC.

The chain is built from TRBV28 and TRBJ2-3; either TRBD1 or TRBD2 may fit D (5 bases each). The CDR3 is made up of 15 amino acids. The V gene lost 10 bases and the J gene lost 2 bases, with 19 bases spanning the gap. The germline V gene encodes CDR1 MDHEN and CDR2 SYDVKM. Here the CDR3 DNA reads TGTGCCACTGCCCCTAAAGGGACCTACACAGATACGCAGTATTTT. Its protein is CATAPKGTYTDTQYF.

This clone has a single count. The genes are TRBV27 and TRBJ2-7; TRBD1 matches at 9 bases. Per the germline V gene, CDR1 is MNHEY and CDR2 is SMNVEV (reference sequence). The CDR3 spans 15 residues. Trimming removed 6 bases from V and 5 bases from J; junction bases left unmatched: 11. Here the CDR3 reads CASRITWDREHEQYF. The DNA of the CDR3 is TGTGCCAGCAGAATTACGTGGGACAGGGAACACGAGCAGTACTTC.

The chain uses TRBV6-5 and TRBJ2-7, with D maybe TRBD2 (6 bases). This CDR3 is 12 amino acids long. The germline CDR1 and CDR2 sequences are MNHEY and SVGAGI. Trimming left V 4 bases short and J 6 bases short, with 10 bases between. The CDR3 sequence: CASSWDFSEQYF. CDR3 DNA: TGTGCCAGCAGTTGGGACTTTAGCGAGCAGTACTTC.

V usage is TRBV12-5 and J usage is TRBJ1-5, with D perhaps matching TRBD1 (5 bases). CDR3 length equals 14 residues. V was pared by 9 bases and J by 7 bases, with 19 bases between. Germline CDR1 and CDR2: LGHNT and FRNRAP. CDR3 region: CASQRGGGSQPQHF. The CDR3 DNA reads TGTGCTAGCCAAAGGGGAGGCGGTTCCCAGCCCCAGCATTTT.

The V gene is TRBV5-1, the J gene TRBJ1-1, with unresolved D. The CDR3 extends over 14 amino acids. Trimming took 3 bases from V and 6 from J, leaving 15 bases between them. The V gene's germline CDR1 is SGHRS and CDR2 YFSETQ. The CDR3 DNA reads TGCGCCAGCAGCTCGCAGGTGATTAGCGCTGAAGCTTTCTTT. Translation gives CASSSQVISAEAFF.

The chain carries TRBV21-1 and TRBJ2-7; the table assigns TRBD1, which was not confirmed against the DNA. TRBV21-1 is annotated as a pseudogene. The CDR3 loop spans 15 amino acids. DNA of the CDR3: TGTGCCAGCAGCTTCCGGGACAGGGTGATGTACGAGCAGTACTTC. Protein product: CASSFRDRVMYEQYF.